The entry that follows covers one TCR beta chain sequence. Its antigen is not yet known. No quality values exist for individual bases; no much larger clone is one base distant. Each collaborating institution followed its own protocols to collect whole blood in K2EDTA tubes. Collaborator samples were shipped for TCRbeta analysis as frozen whole blood, isolated PBMCs, or DNA extracted from either sample type. This sample stems from a study of blood T cell repertoires in COVID-19 (dated by TCRdb to about 2020). Broadly, across the study: Samples from collaborators originated in the United States, Italy and Spain and spanned both the acute and convalescent phases of COVID-19. The material from the prospective study consisted of cDNA or gDNA derived from T cells, B-cell-depleted T cells, or PBMCs. Subjects who had been exposed to COVID-19, were actively infected with it, or had recovered from it provided the deeply sampled blood TCRbeta repertoires that made up the dataset. The repertoires were made available in a free public database intended to serve as a resource for research on the immune response to SARS-CoV-2. The samples were drawn from the first 160 participants of the ongoing ImmuneRACE study and from 1,254 subjects provided by 6 global collaborators. A de-identified subject ID, COVID-19 status, age in years and sex were almost always included in the sample metadata. Where available, HLA class I and class II types were obtained from metadata supplied by the sample provider rather than from assay-based typing. Results and caveats for the whole study, not just this receptor: The amount of clinical and demographic metadata varied by source and participant and was provided uncurated.

Here V drops 4 bases and J drops 7 bases, and the junction holds 8 bases not matched to any gene. Looking up the germline V gene yields CDR1 SGHTA and CDR2 FQGNSA. The CDR3 runs 15 amino acids, cysteine and phenylalanine included. Kept here is only the CDR3 DNA, which spans 45 bases and is read in frame from base 1. TCRbeta CDR3 regions were amplified from genomic DNA using the immunoSEQ Assay, a bias-controlled multiplex PCR. As for the authors' bioinformatics: Within the assay, amplification of reference gene primers was used to estimate how many nucleated cells each sample contained. Sequence reads were collapsed and filtered to measure the absolute abundance of every unique TCRbeta CDR3 rearrangement. For each sample, productive Simpson clonality was calculated as the square root of Simpson's diversity index across productive rearrangements. The immuneACCESS repertoire file appears here via TCRdb, limited to in-frame rearrangements. These files lack a portion of the clones; in checked studies, under half of the deficit traces to unresolved V genes, and the cause of the others is not known. D and trimming were read from the DNA, whereas the V and J calls and clone size are those reported in that table. The sample data list under 95,000 clones, and about 87% of these were observed just once. The ten largest clones take up around 5% of the sample.

Sequences were obtained from peripheral blood. Here the chain combines TRBV7-2 and TRBJ1-2; TRBD1 fits 11 bases in the junction. This sequence originates from a man aged 35-49 years with acute or convalescent COVID-19. This receptor carries the CDR3 CASSSGQGAFGGYTF. The nucleotides are TGTGCCAGCAGCTCTGGACAGGGGGCTTTCGGTGGCTACACCTTC.